This T cell receptor (beta chain) derives from a study of blood T cell repertoires in COVID-19. Study information: Sources were T cells, B-cell-depleted T cells, or PBMCs; the material itself was cDNA or gDNA.

Original processing notes: Nucleated cell number was recorded as an estimate derived from reference gene primer amplification. TCRdb's copy holds only in-frame clones and misses some; the assay was immunoSEQ multiplex PCR. V and J calls plus clone size are reproduced from that table; the DNA served to infer D and trimming. The table records over 350,000 clones, about 89% of them present only once. The study recruited people aged about 18 to 90 years across about 25 US areas. The study assigned cohorts using participant-reported clinical history. Sample: PBMCs or T cells enriched from blood (not recorded which). The receptor was isolated from a woman aged 40-49 years who had been exposed to COVID-19.

This CDR3 reads CASSESPGGNYISYEQYF. The CDR3 nucleotides read TGTGCCAGCAGTGAATCCCCCGGCGGGAACTATATTTCCTACGAGCAGTACTTC. The V and J genes are TRBV25-1 and TRBJ2-7; D may be TRBD2 (6 bases). CDR3 size: 18 residues. Germline loops: CDR1 MGHDK, CDR2 SYGVNS. V was trimmed by 1 base and J by 1 base, leaving 20 bases between them.